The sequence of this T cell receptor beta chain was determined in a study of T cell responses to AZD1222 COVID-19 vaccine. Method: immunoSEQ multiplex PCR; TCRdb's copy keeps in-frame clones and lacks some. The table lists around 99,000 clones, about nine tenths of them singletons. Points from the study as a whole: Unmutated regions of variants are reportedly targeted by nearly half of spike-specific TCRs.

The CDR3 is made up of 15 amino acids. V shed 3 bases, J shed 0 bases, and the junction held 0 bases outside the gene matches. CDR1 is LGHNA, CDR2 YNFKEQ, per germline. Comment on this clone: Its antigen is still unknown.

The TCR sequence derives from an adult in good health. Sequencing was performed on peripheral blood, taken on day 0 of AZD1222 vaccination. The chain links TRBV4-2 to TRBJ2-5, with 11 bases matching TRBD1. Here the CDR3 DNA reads TGTGCCAGCAGCCAGGGACAGGGGGACCAAGAGACCCAGTACTTC. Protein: CASSQGQGDQETQYF.